These 20 T cell receptor beta chains were all obtained from the same sample, sequenced in a study of control samples from healthy donors and cancer patients. Using immunoSEQ multiplex PCR, the repertoire was profiled, and TCRdb retains in-frame clones only, with some absent. The sample shows 100,000 to 150,000 clones, approximately 94% of them seen only once. Sequenced input: PBMCs. The receptors originated from a man aged 45-65 years with head and neck cancer.

J is TRBJ2-1 and V is TRBV18; 11 nucleotides line up with TRBD2. Germline V CDR1 and CDR2: KGHSH, LQKENI. V lost 0 bases and J lost 8; bases outside the gene matches: 9. The CDR3 is made up of 17 amino acids. In DNA, the CDR3 is TGTGCCAGCTCACCACCGTGGACTAGCGGGTTCCTCGATGAGCAGTTCTTC. It translates to CASSPPWTSGFLDEQFF.

The chain is built from TRBV27 and TRBJ2-7; 10 nucleotides align to TRBD1. After removal of 4 bases from V and 3 bases from J, the junction contained 0 bases not matched to a gene. This CDR3 has 13 amino acids. Per germline, CDR1 MNHEY and CDR2 SMNVEV (reference sequence). CDR3 sequence: CASSWDRGYEQYF. CDR3 DNA sequence: TGTGCCAGCAGTTGGGACAGGGGCTACGAGCAGTACTTC.

The V and J genes are TRBV9 and TRBJ2-7, with D maybe TRBD1 (7 bases). CDR3 size: 15 residues. Between the trimmed V and J ends, which lost 3 bases and 1 base, there was a span of 14 bases. Germline V gene sequence: CDR1 SGDLS, CDR2 YYNGEE. This CDR3 reads CASSGGDSRSYEQYF. The CDR3 DNA is TGTGCCAGCAGCGGCGGGGACAGTCGTTCCTACGAGCAGTACTTC.

V and J are TRBV9 and TRBJ2-5; 13 nucleotides align to TRBD2. With 2 bases clipped from V and 5 bases from J, the junction kept 3 bases outside the gene matches. The CDR3 covers 15 residues. Germline assignment: CDR1 SGDLS and CDR2 YYNGEE. The CDR3 loop is CASSVTSGGLETQYF. The DNA of the CDR3 is TGTGCCAGCAGCGTGACTAGCGGGGGGCTGGAGACCCAGTACTTC.

The chain combines TRBV7-2 with TRBJ2-2; tentatively, D is TRBD2 (6 bases). The CDR3 loop spans 16 amino acids. Germline CDR1 SGHTA, CDR2 FQGNSA. V lost 0 bases, J lost 0 bases, and 8 bases lay in between. CDR3 loop: CASSLAPGANTGELFF. In nucleotides, the CDR3 is TGTGCCAGCAGCTTAGCCCCGGGGGCGAACACCGGGGAGCTGTTTTTT. The full variable domain, with the rest looked up from reference TRBV7-2 and TRBJ2-2, is GAGVSQSPSNKVTEKGKDVELRCDPISGHTALYWYRQSLGQGLEFLIYFQGNSAPDKSGLPSDRFSAERTGGSVSTLTIQRTQQEDSAVYLCASSLAPGANTGELFFGEGSRLTVL.

The CDR3 DNA follows: TGTGCCAGCAGCTCAGAAGATAGGGTTTTCCACGAGCAGTACTTC. It translates to CASSSEDRVFHEQYF. This chain links TRBV9 with TRBJ2-7; no clear D gene. V lost 4 bases, J lost 5 bases, and 19 bases lay in between. This CDR3 is 15 amino acids long. Germline V CDR1 and CDR2: SGDLS, YYNGEE.

The J gene is TRBJ2-7, the V gene TRBV5-1; D perhaps matches TRBD2 (6 bases). Germline CDR1 SGHRS, CDR2 YFSETQ. Trimming pared 3 bases from V and 3 bases from J, leaving 10 bases between. This CDR3 is built from 13 residues. The CDR3 is CASSWDFYYEQYF. CDR3 bases: TGCGCCAGCAGCTGGGACTTCTACTACGAGCAGTACTTC.

The chain has TRBV5-8 and TRBJ1-2; TRBD1 agrees at 7 bases. V trimming: 4 bases; J trimming: 3 bases; junction bases outside the gene matches: 3. The germline gives CDR1 SGHTS, CDR2 YDEGEE. CDR3 size: 13 residues. The CDR3 DNA follows: TGTGCCAGCAGCAAACAGGGGCACTATGGCTACACCTTC. Its protein is CASSKQGHYGYTF.

V is TRBV7-9 and J is TRBJ2-5; D unresolved. This CDR3 contains 13 residues. Between the trimmed V and J ends, which lost 5 bases and 5 bases, there was a span of 12 bases. Germline V gives CDR1 SEHNR, CDR2 FQNEAQ (reference sequence). The CDR3 DNA reads TGTGCCAGCAGCAGTTGGCAGGACGAGACCCAGTACTTC. Its translation: CASSSWQDETQYF.

The chain couples TRBV27 to TRBJ2-3; 8 nucleotides line up with TRBD1. The CDR3 spans 15 residues. Unmatched junction bases numbered 9, after V lost 6 bases and J lost 4 bases. In germline, CDR1 is MNHEY, CDR2 SMNVEV (reference sequence). The CDR3 nucleotides read TGTGCCAGCAGCCCCCAGGGGGCTGGGGCAGATACGCAGTATTTT. This encodes CASSPQGAGADTQYF.

Concerning this clone itself: At one of its ends the junction is not consistent with the germline gene, which may arise from a read error. J is TRBJ2-2 and V is TRBV4-3; 11 nucleotides align to TRBD2. From germline, CDR1 is LGHNA and CDR2 YSLEER. The CDR3 runs to 13 residues. CDR3 loop: CASSQALAGGLSF. CDR3 in DNA: TGCGCCAGCAGCCAAGCCCTAGCGGGGGGCCTCTCTTTT.

In this sample, this clone turned up once. In nucleotides, the CDR3 is TGCGCCAGCAGCCCGGCAAGTAGCGGGGGACTGAATGAGCAGTTCTTC. Protein: CASSPASSGGLNEQFF. The genes are TRBV4-3 and TRBJ2-1, with 9 bases matching TRBD2. The CDR3 has 16 residues. The germline V gene encodes CDR1 LGHNA and CDR2 YSLEER. J was trimmed by 7 bases and V by 4 bases; bases with no gene match: 11.

V is TRBV6-2 or TRBV6-3 and J is TRBJ2-5; TRBD2 matches at 12 bases. V gave up 6 bases and J gave up 2 bases; unmatched junction bases: 4. Germline assignment: CDR1 MNHEY and CDR2 SVGEGT. The CDR3 loop spans 15 amino acids. Here the CDR3 DNA reads TGTGCCAGCAGCGCCGGACTAGCGGGGCAAGAGACCCAGTACTTC. It codes for CASSAGLAGQETQYF.

This clone has a handful of counts. The V gene is TRBV6-4, the J gene TRBJ2-2; TRBD2 matches 16 bases. With V trimmed by 6 bases and J by 4 bases, 2 bases remained unmatched. The germline CDR1 and CDR2 sequences are MRHNA and SNTAGT. The CDR3 length is 16 residues. This CDR3 is CASRGLAGGPTGELFF. CDR3 DNA: TGTGCCAGCAGGGGACTAGCGGGGGGGCCCACCGGGGAGCTGTTTTTT.

This chain uses TRBV19 with TRBJ1-1, with D hard to call. The CDR3 spans 13 residues. Germline V gene sequence: CDR1 LNHDA, CDR2 SQIVND (reference sequence). Deletions cut 5 bases from V and 1 base from J, with 8 bases between. The CDR3 sequence: CASSLSRNTEAFF. CDR3 in DNA: TGTGCCAGTAGTCTGTCCAGGAACACTGAAGCTTTCTTT.

The gene calls are TRBV12-5 and TRBJ2-1, with D possibly being TRBD1 or TRBD2 (5 bases each). Trimming pared 0 bases from V and 6 bases from J, leaving 9 bases between. CDR3 length equals 14 residues. Germline lookup yields CDR1 LGHNT and CDR2 FRNRAP. CDR3 loop: CASGLVRGPNEQFF. The CDR3 DNA follows: TGTGCTAGTGGTTTGGTGAGGGGTCCCAATGAGCAGTTCTTC.

The chain employs TRBV12-3 or TRBV12-4 and TRBJ1-2, with D perhaps TRBD1 (5 bases). The CDR3 is 13 amino acids. Deletions cut 5 bases from V and 7 bases from J, with 14 bases between. CDR3 DNA: TGTGCCAGCAGTGCCGACAGTGCAGGTGGCTACACCTTC. It yields the protein CASSADSAGGYTF.

J is TRBJ2-3 and V is TRBV9, with a possible D match to TRBD1 (6 bases). CDR1 is SGDLS and CDR2 is YYNGEE in the germline V gene. V lost 3 bases and J lost 1, with 12 bases in between. This CDR3 spans 15 amino acids. CDR3 sequence reads: CASSAQPGGTDTQYF. The CDR3, as DNA: TGTGCCAGCAGCGCCCAACCAGGGGGCACAGATACGCAGTATTTT.

The chain employs TRBV7-2 and TRBJ2-3; D is unresolved. V shed 6 bases and J shed 7 bases, with 17 bases lying between them. Germline CDR1 and CDR2: SGHTA and FQGNSA. This CDR3 is 14 amino acids long. CDR3 loop: CASRPDWSRNTQYF. In DNA, the CDR3 is TGTGCCAGCAGGCCAGACTGGTCTAGAAATACGCAGTATTTT. Full variable domain (rest looked up from reference TRBV7-2 and TRBJ2-3): GAGVSQSPSNKVTEKGKDVELRCDPISGHTALYWYRQSLGQGLEFLIYFQGNSAPDKSGLPSDRFSAERTGGSVSTLTIQRTQQEDSAVYLCASRPDWSRNTQYFGPGTRLTVL.

The genes are TRBV4-3 and TRBJ1-1; D call uncertain. From germline, CDR1 is LGHNA and CDR2 YSLEER. This CDR3 region has 18 residues. The germline V and J ends were trimmed by 0 bases and 1 base, with 18 bases remaining between them. CDR3 sequence reads: CASSQDLMLRGRNTEAFF. The CDR3 nucleotides read TGCGCCAGCAGCCAAGACCTCATGCTCCGGGGAAGGAACACTGAAGCTTTCTTT.